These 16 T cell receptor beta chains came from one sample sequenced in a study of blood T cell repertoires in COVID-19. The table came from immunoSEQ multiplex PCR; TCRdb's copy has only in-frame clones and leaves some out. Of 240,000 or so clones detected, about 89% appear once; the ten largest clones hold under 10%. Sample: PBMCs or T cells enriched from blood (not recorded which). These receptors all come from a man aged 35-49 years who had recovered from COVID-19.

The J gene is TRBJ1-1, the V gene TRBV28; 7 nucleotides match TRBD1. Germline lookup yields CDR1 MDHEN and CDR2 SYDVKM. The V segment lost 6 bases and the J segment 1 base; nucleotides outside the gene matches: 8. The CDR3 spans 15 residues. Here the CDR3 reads CASRPFGQENTEAFF. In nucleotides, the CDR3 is TGTGCCAGCAGACCCTTTGGACAGGAGAACACTGAAGCTTTCTTT.

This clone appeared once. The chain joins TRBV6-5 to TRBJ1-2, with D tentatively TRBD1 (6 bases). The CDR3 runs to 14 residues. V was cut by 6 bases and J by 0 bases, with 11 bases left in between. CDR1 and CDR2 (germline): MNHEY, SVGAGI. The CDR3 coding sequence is TGTGCCAGCAGGTTGGACAGCGCTAACTATGGCTACACCTTC. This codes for CASRLDSANYGYTF.

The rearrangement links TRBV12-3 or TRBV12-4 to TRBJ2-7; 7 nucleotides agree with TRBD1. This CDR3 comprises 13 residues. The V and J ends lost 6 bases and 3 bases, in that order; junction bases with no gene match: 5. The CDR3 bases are TGTGCCAGCAGCAACGACAGGGTCTACGAGCAGTACTTC. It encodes CASSNDRVYEQYF.

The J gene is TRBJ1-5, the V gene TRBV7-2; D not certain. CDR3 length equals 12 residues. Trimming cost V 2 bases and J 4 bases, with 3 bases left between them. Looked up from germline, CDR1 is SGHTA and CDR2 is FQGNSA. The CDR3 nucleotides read TGTGCCAGCAGCTTACCTAATCAGCCCCAGCATTTT. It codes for CASSLPNQPQHF. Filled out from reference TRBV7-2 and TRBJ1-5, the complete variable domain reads GAGVSQSPSNKVTEKGKDVELRCDPISGHTALYWYRQSLGQGLEFLIYFQGNSAPDKSGLPSDRFSAERTGGSVSTLTIQRTQQEDSAVYLCASSLPNQPQHFGDGTRLSIL.

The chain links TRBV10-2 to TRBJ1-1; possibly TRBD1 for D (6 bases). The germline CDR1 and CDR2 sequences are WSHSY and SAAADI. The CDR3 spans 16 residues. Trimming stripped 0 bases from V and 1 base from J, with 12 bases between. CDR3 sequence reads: CASSESPYRANTEAFF. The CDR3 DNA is TGCGCCAGCAGTGAGTCTCCTTACAGGGCGAACACTGAAGCTTTCTTT.

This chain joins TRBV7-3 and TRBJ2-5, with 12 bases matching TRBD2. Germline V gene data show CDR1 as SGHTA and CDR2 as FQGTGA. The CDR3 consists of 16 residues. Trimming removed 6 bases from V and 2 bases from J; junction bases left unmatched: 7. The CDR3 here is CASRPGLAGPQETQYF. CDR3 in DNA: TGTGCCAGCAGACCTGGACTAGCGGGACCACAAGAGACCCAGTACTTC.

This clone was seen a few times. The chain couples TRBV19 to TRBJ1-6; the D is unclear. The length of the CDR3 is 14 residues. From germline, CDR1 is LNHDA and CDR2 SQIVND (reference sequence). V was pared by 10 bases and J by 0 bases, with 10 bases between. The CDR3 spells CATAAGSYNSPLHF. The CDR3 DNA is TGTGCCACCGCGGCGGGCTCCTATAATTCACCCCTCCACTTT.

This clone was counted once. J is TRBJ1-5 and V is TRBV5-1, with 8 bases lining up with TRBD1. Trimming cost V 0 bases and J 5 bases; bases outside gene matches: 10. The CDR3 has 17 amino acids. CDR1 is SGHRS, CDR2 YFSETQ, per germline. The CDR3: CASSLGDRGQGYQPQHF. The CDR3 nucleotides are TGCGCCAGCAGCTTGGGTGACAGGGGCCAGGGGTATCAGCCCCAGCATTTT. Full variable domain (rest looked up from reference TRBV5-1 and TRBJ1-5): KAGVTQTPRYLIKTRGQQVTLSCSPISGHRSVSWYQQTPGQGLQFLFEYFSETQRNKGNFPGRFSGRQFSNSRSEMNVSTLELGDSALYLCASSLGDRGQGYQPQHFGDGTRLSIL.

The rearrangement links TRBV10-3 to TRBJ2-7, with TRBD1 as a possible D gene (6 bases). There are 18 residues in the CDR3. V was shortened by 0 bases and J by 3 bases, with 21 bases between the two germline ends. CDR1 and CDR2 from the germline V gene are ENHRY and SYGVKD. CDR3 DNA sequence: TGTGCCATCAGTGAGTCGTTCGCGACCGACAGGCCCCGCTACGAGCAGTACTTC. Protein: CAISESFATDRPRYEQYF.

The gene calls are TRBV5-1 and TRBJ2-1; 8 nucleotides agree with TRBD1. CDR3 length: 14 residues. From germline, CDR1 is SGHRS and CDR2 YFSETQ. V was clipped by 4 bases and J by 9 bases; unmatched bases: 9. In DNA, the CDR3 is TGCGCCAGCAGCCAAGACAGGGGATTAGGTGAGCAGTTCTTC. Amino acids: CASSQDRGLGEQFF.

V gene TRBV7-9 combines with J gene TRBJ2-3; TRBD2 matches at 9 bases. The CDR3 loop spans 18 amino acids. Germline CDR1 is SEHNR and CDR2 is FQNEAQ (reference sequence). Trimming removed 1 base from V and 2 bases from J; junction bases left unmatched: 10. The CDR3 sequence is CASSLEASGMGNTDTQYF. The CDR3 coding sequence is TGTGCCAGCAGCTTAGAGGCTAGCGGGATGGGAAACACAGATACGCAGTATTTT.

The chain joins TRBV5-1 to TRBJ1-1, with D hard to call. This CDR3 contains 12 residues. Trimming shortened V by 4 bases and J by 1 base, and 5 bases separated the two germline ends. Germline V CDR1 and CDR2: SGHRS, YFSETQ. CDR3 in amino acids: CASSVGNTEAFF. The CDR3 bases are TGCGCCAGCAGCGTCGGGAACACTGAAGCTTTCTTT.

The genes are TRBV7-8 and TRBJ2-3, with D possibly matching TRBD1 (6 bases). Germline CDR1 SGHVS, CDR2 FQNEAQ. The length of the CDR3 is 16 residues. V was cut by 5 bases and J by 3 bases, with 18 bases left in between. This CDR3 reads CASSLPRRGGTDTQYF. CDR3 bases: TGTGCCAGCAGCCTCCCCCGCAGGGGCGGGACAGATACGCAGTATTTT.

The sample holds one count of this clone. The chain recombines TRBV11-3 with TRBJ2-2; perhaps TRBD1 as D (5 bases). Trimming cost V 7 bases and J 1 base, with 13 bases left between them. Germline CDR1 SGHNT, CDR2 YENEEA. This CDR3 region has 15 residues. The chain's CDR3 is CASTRTGRNTGELFF. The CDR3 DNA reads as TGTGCCAGCACCCGCACAGGACGGAACACCGGGGAGCTGTTTTTT.

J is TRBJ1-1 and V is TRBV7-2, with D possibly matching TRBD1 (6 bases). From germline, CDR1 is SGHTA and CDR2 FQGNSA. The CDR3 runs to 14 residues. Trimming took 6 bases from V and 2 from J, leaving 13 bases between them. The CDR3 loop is CASRGGRLNTEAFF. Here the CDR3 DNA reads TGTGCCAGCAGGGGGGGGCGGTTAAACACTGAAGCTTTCTTT.

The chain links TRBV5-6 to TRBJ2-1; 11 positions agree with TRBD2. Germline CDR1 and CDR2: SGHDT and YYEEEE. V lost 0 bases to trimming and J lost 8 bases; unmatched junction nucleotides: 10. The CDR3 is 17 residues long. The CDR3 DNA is TGTGCCAGCAGCTTGGTTTGGCTAGCGGGAGGTAGCTATGAGCAGTTCTTC. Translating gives CASSLVWLAGGSYEQFF.